This entry describes one T cell receptor (beta chain). CDR3 length equals 15 residues. CDR1 is DFQATT, CDR2 SNEGSKA, per germline (reference sequence). Trimming pared 5 bases from V and 0 bases from J, leaving 14 bases between. One entry per CDR3 protein results from TCRdb running MiXCR on the 5' RACE reads. Of about 360,000 distinct CDR3 sequences in the sample, roughly 20% were seen once. These data come from a study of CD8 T cells in ankylosing spondylitis. This clonotype originated in a male donor with ankylosing spondylitis or in good health (not recorded which). The V and J genes are TRBV20-1 and TRBJ2-1; possibly TRBD1 for D (6 bases). The material sequenced was blood, either unsorted or a sorted T cell fraction (not recorded which). The CDR3 protein is CSASFRDTSYNEQFF. In nucleotides, the CDR3 is TGCAGTGCTTCCTTCCGGGACACCTCCTACAATGAGCAGTTCTTC.